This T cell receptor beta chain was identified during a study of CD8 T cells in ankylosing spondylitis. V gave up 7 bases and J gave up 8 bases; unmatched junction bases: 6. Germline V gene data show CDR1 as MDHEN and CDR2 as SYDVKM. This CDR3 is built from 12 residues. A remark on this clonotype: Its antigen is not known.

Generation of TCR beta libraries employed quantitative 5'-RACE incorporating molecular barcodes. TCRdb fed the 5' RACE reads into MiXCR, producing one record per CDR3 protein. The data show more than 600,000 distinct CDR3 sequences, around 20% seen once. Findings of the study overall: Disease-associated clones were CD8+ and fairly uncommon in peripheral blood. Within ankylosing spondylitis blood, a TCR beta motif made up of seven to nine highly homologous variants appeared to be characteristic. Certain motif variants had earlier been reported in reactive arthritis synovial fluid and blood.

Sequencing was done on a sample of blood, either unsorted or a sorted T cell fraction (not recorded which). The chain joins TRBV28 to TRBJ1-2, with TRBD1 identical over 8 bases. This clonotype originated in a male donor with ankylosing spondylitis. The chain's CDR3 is CASKSGGWGYTF. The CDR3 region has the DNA TGTGCCAGCAAATCAGGGGGCTGGGGCTACACCTTC.